These T cell receptor beta chains were read from a single sample in a study of vaccination and CD4 T cells after COVID-19. One entry per CDR3 protein results from TCRdb running MiXCR on the PCR reads. In the table there are 11,000 or so distinct CDR3 sequences, over 55% of which are singletons. Their cognate antigens are unknown. Sequencing was done on a sample of CD4+ T cells from blood, cultured in vitro. The receptors originated from a human donor who had recovered from COVID-19. The conserved cysteine and the conserved F or W are not part of the CDR3 here. Fields, in order: J gene, D gene, V gene, CDR3 protein. The D gene is left open where the match is weak.

TRBJ2-1,NA,TRBV2,ASSESWAGSSYNEQF
TRBJ1-2,NA,TRBV2,ASSVALTRGYT
TRBJ1-5,TRBD1,TRBV11-1,ASSASDRGRGQPQH
TRBJ1-3,NA,TRBV12-3/TRBV12-4,ASTPGNTIY
TRBJ2-1,TRBD1,TRBV10-3,AISGTGYNEQF
TRBJ2-4,NA,TRBV1,TSSQADNIQY
TRBJ1-5,NA,TRBV7-9,ASSRTRGGYSNQPQH
TRBJ1-4,TRBD1,TRBV15,ATSRPGQVSEKLF
TRBJ1-6,NA,TRBV12-3/TRBV12-4,ASSFRGFGNNSPLH
TRBJ1-1,TRBD1,TRBV2,ASRMGQAPRAF
TRBJ1-4,NA,TRBV30,AWAGTASGKLF
TRBJ1-3,TRBD1,TRBV7-2,ASSFPGTGLSGNTIY
TRBJ1-5,NA,TRBV6-1,ASWGQLSNQPQH
TRBJ2-3,NA,TRBV10-3,AISVADTQY
TRBJ2-7,TRBD1,TRBV6-1,ASSRRGQAY
TRBJ1-5,NA,TRBV19,ASRYNSNQPQH
TRBJ2-3,NA,TRBV5-5,ASSLVPTATDTQY
TRBJ2-1,TRBD2,TRBV20-1,SAGGGINYNEQF